What follows are 29 T cell receptor beta chains derived from one specimen sequenced in a study of CD8+ T cells in alopecia areata. In each case, RNA was isolated and then reverse transcribed into cDNA as the sequencing template. TCRdb keeps only in-frame clones here, not all; method: immunoSEQ multiplex PCR. The table shows some 200,000 clones, with approximately 53% occurring only once. Sequencing was done on a sample of CD8+ T cells sorted from blood. The receptors shown here come from a human donor in good health.

This chain joins TRBV5-4 and TRBJ1-2, with TRBD1 identical over 7 bases. Germline V gene data show CDR1 as SGHNT and CDR2 as YYREEE (reference sequence). J was trimmed by 5 bases and V by 2 bases; bases with no gene match: 9. The CDR3 has 15 residues. The DNA for the CDR3 is TGTGCCAGCAGCTTAGGGGGCACAGGGATTTATGGCTACACCTTC. Protein product: CASSLGGTGIYGYTF.

This chain uses TRBV9 with TRBJ1-4, with TRBD1 matching over 7 bases. The V segment lost 5 bases and the J segment 8 bases; nucleotides outside the gene matches: 12. Germline V CDR1 and CDR2: SGDLS, YYNGEE. The CDR3 runs to 15 residues. The CDR3 protein is CASSRIGTAGEKLFF. The CDR3 DNA reads TGTGCCAGCAGTAGAATTGGGACAGCGGGCGAAAAACTGTTTTTT.

This chain connects TRBV5-1 to TRBJ2-7; TRBD1 agrees at 9 bases. The CDR3 sequence is 15 residues long. J lost 0 bases, V lost 2 bases, and 3 bases had no gene match. Looked up from germline, CDR1 is SGHRS and CDR2 is YFSETQ. The CDR3 loop reads CASSLGQGPSYEQYF. The CDR3 DNA sequence: TGCGCCAGCAGCTTAGGACAGGGGCCCTCCTACGAGCAGTACTTC.

The chain joins TRBV5-1 to TRBJ2-3, with 12 bases identical to TRBD2. Trimming removed 1 base from V and 4 bases from J; junction bases left unmatched: 19. The CDR3 is 21 residues long. Looked up from germline, CDR1 is SGHRS and CDR2 is YFSETQ. CDR3 nucleotide sequence: TGCGCCAGCAGCTTGCTGATCCTAGCGGGGGGGCCAGGTGCTGATGCAGATACGCAGTATTTT. This codes for CASSLLILAGGPGADADTQYF.

A few counts support this clone. V and J are TRBV6-5 and TRBJ2-7, with a weak D call TRBD2 (6 bases). This CDR3 region has 12 residues. Germline CDR1 MNHEY, CDR2 SVGAGI. V was trimmed by 4 bases and J by 7 bases, leaving 11 bases between them. For the CDR3, the DNA is TGTGCCAGCAGTTTCCACCGGGGGGAGCAGTACTTC. Translation gives CASSFHRGEQYF.

The J gene is TRBJ2-1, the V gene TRBV29-1; D may match TRBD1 or TRBD2 (6 bases each). Germline assignment: CDR1 SQVTM and CDR2 ANQGSEA. V gave up 3 bases and J gave up 2 bases, with 20 bases separating them. There are 17 residues in the CDR3. CDR3 protein: CSVETGAAAVAYNEQFF. CDR3 bases: TGCAGCGTTGAGACGGGGGCGGCAGCGGTGGCCTACAATGAGCAGTTCTTC.

The rearrangement links TRBV6-5 to TRBJ2-5; a possible D gene is TRBD1 (5 bases). Trimming shortened V by 6 bases and J by 5 bases, and 10 bases separated the two germline ends. The CDR3 loop spans 12 amino acids. The germline V gene encodes CDR1 MNHEY and CDR2 SVGAGI. CDR3 region: CASSPPGETQYF. The DNA of the CDR3 is TGTGCCAGCAGCCCCCCAGGGGAGACCCAGTACTTC.

The chain recombines TRBV27 with TRBJ2-3; 10 bases are shared with TRBD2. The CDR3 has 15 amino acids. The germline gives CDR1 MNHEY, CDR2 SMNVEV (reference sequence). The junction had 8 bases not matched to a gene; V was cut back by 5 bases and J by 6 bases. CDR3: CASSDSGGPADTQYF. The CDR3 coding sequence is TGTGCCAGCAGTGATAGCGGGGGGCCGGCGGATACGCAGTATTTT.

This clone appeared a few times. The chain uses TRBV19 and TRBJ2-1, with 8 nucleotides matching TRBD1. The germline V gene encodes CDR1 LNHDA and CDR2 SQIVND (reference sequence). The CDR3 runs 13 residues. The V and J ends lost 5 bases and 6 bases, in that order; junction bases with no gene match: 3. CDR3 residues: CASSVGTGNEQFF. CDR3 coding DNA: TGTGCCAGTAGTGTGGGGACAGGCAATGAGCAGTTCTTC.

The rearrangement joins TRBV27 to TRBJ2-1, with TRBD2 matching 11 bases. The germline gives CDR1 MNHEY, CDR2 SMNVEV (reference sequence). V was clipped by 5 bases and J by 9 bases; unmatched bases: 6. CDR3 size: 14 residues. CDR3 bases: TGTGCCAGCAGTCAACTAGCGGGGGAGGGTGAGCAGTTCTTC. It codes for CASSQLAGEGEQFF.

The J gene is TRBJ2-5, the V gene TRBV28, with 7 bases matching TRBD1. V lost 3 bases, J lost 3 bases, and 13 bases stayed unmatched. The germline CDR1 and CDR2 sequences are MDHEN and SYDVKM. The CDR3 extends over 17 amino acids. The CDR3 nucleotides read TGTGCCAGCAGTTTTCCTTTACAGGGGTCCCTTGAAGAGACCCAGTACTTC. Its protein product is CASSFPLQGSLEETQYF.

J is TRBJ1-2 and V is TRBV9, with D unclear. This CDR3 contains 11 residues. Germline-derived CDR1 and CDR2 are SGDLS and YYNGEE. Trimming took 0 bases from V and 10 from J, leaving 7 bases between them. The CDR3 loop is CASSVASDYTF. In nucleotides, the CDR3 is TGTGCCAGCAGCGTAGCGAGCGACTACACCTTC.

The chain combines TRBV6-5 with TRBJ1-4; D remains unclear. V was cut by 2 bases and J by 7 bases, with 8 bases left in between. The CDR3 sequence is 13 residues long. CDR1 and CDR2 (germline): MNHEY, SVGAGI. The CDR3 is CASSYPAIEKLFF. CDR3 nucleotides: TGTGCCAGCAGTTACCCCGCTATTGAAAAACTGTTTTTT.

This chain connects TRBV27 to TRBJ1-6; TRBD1 is a possible D gene (5 bases). CDR1 is MNHEY, CDR2 SMNVEV, per germline (reference sequence). The CDR3 contains 12 residues. V lost 6 bases and J 8 bases, leaving 8 bases between the germline ends. CDR3 sequence: CASSAGYSPLHF. CDR3 coding DNA: TGTGCCAGCAGCGCAGGGTATTCACCCCTCCACTTT.

The V gene is TRBV29-1, the J gene TRBJ1-1, with D hard to call. V was cut by 1 base and J by 4 bases, with 7 bases left in between. CDR3 size: 12 residues. Germline-derived CDR1 and CDR2 are SQVTM and ANQGSEA. The CDR3 loop reads CSVEGIGTEAFF. The CDR3 DNA is TGCAGCGTTGAAGGTATTGGCACTGAAGCTTTCTTT.

The chain couples TRBV2 to TRBJ1-1; 7 bases map to TRBD1. This CDR3 has 12 amino acids. Germline V gene sequence: CDR1 SNHLY, CDR2 FYNNEI. Trimming cost V 8 bases and J 4 bases; bases outside gene matches: 4. DNA for the CDR3: TGTGCCAGCGACGACAGGGCCACTGAAGCTTTCTTT. It encodes CASDDRATEAFF.

The chain links TRBV2 to TRBJ2-5; D may correspond to TRBD1 or TRBD2 (5 bases each). The germline gives CDR1 SNHLY, CDR2 FYNNEI. The CDR3 consists of 13 residues. Trimming stripped 4 bases from V and 0 bases from J, with 6 bases between. The CDR3 nucleotides are TGTGCCAGCAGTGCGGGACACCAAGAGACCCAGTACTTC. Protein: CASSAGHQETQYF.

The J gene is TRBJ2-7, the V gene TRBV7-9; 8 nucleotides align to TRBD1. Germline values: CDR1 SEHNR, CDR2 FQNEAQ (reference sequence). V lost 3 bases to trimming and J lost 6 bases; unmatched junction nucleotides: 4. This CDR3 has 13 residues. This CDR3 reads CASSFPGGFEQYF. The CDR3 coding sequence is TGTGCCAGCAGCTTCCCAGGGGGCTTCGAGCAGTACTTC.

The chain has TRBV19 and TRBJ2-7, with D perhaps being TRBD1 or TRBD2 (7 bases each). V was shortened by 3 bases and J by 3 bases, with 12 bases between the two germline ends. This CDR3 is built from 14 residues. CDR1 LNHDA and CDR2 SQIVND come from the germline V gene (reference sequence). The CDR3 reads CASSIRGGLYEQYF. The CDR3, as DNA: TGTGCCAGTAGTATCAGGGGGGGCCTCTACGAGCAGTACTTC.

The V gene is TRBV30, the J gene TRBJ2-7; TRBD1 matches at 7 bases. Germline V lookup: CDR1 GTSNPN, CDR2 SVGIG (reference sequence). The CDR3 is 12 residues long. V was pared by 1 base and J by 3 bases, with 0 bases of the junction left unmatched. The CDR3, as DNA: TGTGCCTGGAGTGGACAGGGCTACGAGCAGTACTTC. Its translation: CAWSGQGYEQYF.

The chain is built from TRBV25-1 and TRBJ1-5; D is perhaps TRBD1 (5 bases). CDR1 is MGHDK, CDR2 SYGVNS, per germline. The CDR3 has 12 amino acids. Trimming shortened V by 8 bases and J by 7 bases, and 12 bases separated the two germline ends. The CDR3 nucleotides read TGTGCCAGCTCCATTGGGGGGCAGCCCCAGCATTTT. It encodes CASSIGGQPQHF.

This rearrangement joins TRBV14 to TRBJ2-7; D tentatively fits TRBD1 or TRBD2 (5 bases each). Germline CDR1 reads SGHDN; CDR2 reads FVKESK. Trimming cost V 3 bases and J 3 bases, with 15 bases left between them. CDR3 length: 15 amino acids. In DNA form, the CDR3 reads TGTGCCAGCAGCCACGAAGGGGAGCCGGGCTACGAGCAGTACTTC. Its translation is CASSHEGEPGYEQYF.

This clone was seen a handful of times. This chain uses TRBV19 with TRBJ2-7; D remains ambiguous. Germline V gives CDR1 LNHDA, CDR2 SQIVND (reference sequence). The CDR3 is made up of 15 amino acids. The ends were cut back, 3 bases at V and 0 bases at J, with 12 bases in the middle. Here the CDR3 reads CASSISSLSSYEQYF. In nucleotides, the CDR3 is TGTGCCAGTAGTATCTCTAGTCTGAGCTCCTACGAGCAGTACTTC.

The chain has TRBV29-1 and TRBJ2-1, with D possibly being TRBD2 (6 bases). V was cut by 3 bases and J by 8 bases, with 14 bases left in between. The CDR3 is 13 residues long. Per germline, CDR1 SQVTM and CDR2 ANQGSEA. Here the CDR3 reads CSVEGRTNYEQFF. The DNA of the CDR3 is TGCAGCGTTGAGGGGAGGACTAACTATGAGCAGTTCTTC.

There are a few counts of this clone. The chain combines TRBV13 with TRBJ1-1; D unresolved. The V end lost 5 bases, the J end lost 8 bases, and 12 bases lay between the germline ends. Germline V CDR1 and CDR2: PRHDT, FYEKMQ (reference sequence). This CDR3 has 12 amino acids. CDR3 in amino acids: CASSHRGSEAFF. As DNA, the CDR3 is TGTGCCAGCAGCCACAGAGGGTCCGAAGCTTTCTTT.

V usage is TRBV30 and J usage is TRBJ2-1; 8 bases are shared with TRBD1. The CDR3 is made up of 15 amino acids. Germline-derived CDR1 and CDR2 are GTSNPN and SVGIG (reference sequence). After removal of 1 base from V and 1 base from J, the junction contained 3 bases not matched to a gene. For the CDR3, the DNA is TGTGCCTGGAGTGAGACAGGGGTGTCCTACAATGAGCAGTTCTTC. It yields the protein CAWSETGVSYNEQFF.

This chain uses TRBV9 with TRBJ2-3, with D perhaps given as TRBD1 or TRBD2 (5 bases each). Trimming left V 1 base short and J 2 bases short, with 8 bases between. The CDR3 runs 14 residues. Germline loops: CDR1 SGDLS, CDR2 YYNGEE. DNA for the CDR3: TGTGCCAGCAGCGTAATCGGGGCCACAGATACGCAGTATTTT. Protein: CASSVIGATDTQYF.

This clone was detected a few times. The chain has TRBV25-1 and TRBJ2-7, with 7 bases identical to TRBD1. The CDR3 covers 12 residues. The junction had 7 bases not matched to a gene; V was cut back by 8 bases and J by 6 bases. In germline, CDR1 is MGHDK, CDR2 SYGVNS. CDR3 sequence (DNA): TGTGCCAGCTCTGCTGGGACAGTCGAGCAGTACTTC. This sequence encodes CASSAGTVEQYF.

This clone was seen a handful of times. V and J are TRBV7-9 and TRBJ1-1; a possible D gene is TRBD1 (6 bases). Per germline, CDR1 SEHNR and CDR2 FQNEAQ (reference sequence). The V gene lost 5 bases and the J gene lost 8 bases, with 12 bases spanning the gap. The CDR3 runs 12 residues. The CDR3 loop reads CASSQGTSEAFF. For the CDR3, the DNA is TGTGCCAGCAGCCAGGGGACATCGGAAGCTTTCTTT.